This T cell receptor beta chain was profiled in a study of T-cell memory formation after mild COVID-19. At the level of the study: TCR clusters were mostly donor specific. Study-level findings and limits: Among contracting clones, CD4+ were mainly CM/EM and CD8+ enriched in EMRA.

TCR alpha and TCR beta cDNA libraries carrying sample barcodes and UMIs came from 5'RACE with constant-segment primers. One entry per CDR3 protein results from TCRdb running MiXCR on the 5' RACE reads. Among tens of thousands of distinct CDR3 sequences listed, roughly 14% were seen once. The CDR3 extends over 14 amino acids. CDR1 is SGHTS and CDR2 is YDEGEE in the germline V gene. V was shortened by 1 base and J by 7 bases, with 12 bases between the two germline ends. Worth noting for this clonotype: Its antigen is unidentified.

V is TRBV5-8 and J is TRBJ1-5; D remains ambiguous. This receptor was obtained from an adult woman who had mild COVID-19 (a few samples of this study predate the infection). Cell type and time point are not known. Sequenced: PBMCs or a T cell subset sorted from them (not recorded which). The CDR3 spells CASSLKGSLQPQHF. The DNA for the CDR3 is TGTGCCAGCAGCTTGAAAGGCTCCTTACAGCCCCAGCATTTT.